This paragraph reports one T cell receptor (beta chain). Its antigen is not identified. The data were taken from a study of cytomegalovirus exposure and HLA in healthy donors. Findings of the study overall: With further analysis later on, most CMV-associated TCR beta chains appeared HLA-restricted. In vitro data verified a few CMV-associated chains as specific for CMV antigens. The investigators catalogued 150 or so TCR beta chains as cytomegalovirus-associated. Trimming of TCR beta V- and J-genes showed a link, identified in a later analysis, to a missense DCLRE1C variant.

PCR amplification relied on 60 Vbeta primers (plus 13 Jbeta primers). Some clones are missing from TCRdb's copy, which holds only in-frame ones; the method was immunoSEQ multiplex PCR. The repertoire has 75,000 to 80,000 clones, about 81% of them found once; the top ten carry nearly 9%. Germline assignment: CDR1 MNHEY and CDR2 SVGAGI. The CDR3 contains 15 residues. J was trimmed by 4 bases and V by 6 bases; bases with no gene match: 8. This TCR came from a woman between 35 and 50 years old in good health and CMV-seropositive. The V call is TRBV6-5, the J call TRBJ1-1; 10 bases agree with TRBD1. The sample consisted of PBMCs. The CDR3 loop is CASRPRRTGGTEAFF. In nucleotides, the CDR3 is TGTGCCAGCAGACCAAGACGGACAGGGGGCACTGAAGCTTTCTTT.